One and the same sample provided the 21 T cell receptor beta chains below, sequenced in a study of CD8+CD57+ T cells in acquired aplastic anemia (dated by TCRdb to 2016 to 2019). Patients chosen for sequencing had shown expansion of CD8+CD57+ cells by flow cytometry. The sequencing machine was an Illumina HiSeq 2000. Profiling of TCR beta VDJ combinations and CDR3 sequences used genomic DNA as the template. TCRdb reanalyzed the raw reads on its own, using fastp at Q25 for trimming and MiXCR for clone calling, and kept in-frame beta chains. Each CDR3 protein appears once, grouped with its most common genes and DNA. Present in this sample are roughly 250,000 distinct CDR3 sequences, approximately 79% of which were seen just once. The ten largest clones capture roughly two fifths of the sample. The sample comprised sorted CD4+, CD8+, or CD8+CD57+ T cells (not recorded which) from PBMCs. The receptor set was obtained from a human donor with aplastic anemia.

In regard to this clonotype: No DNA is shown, since the ends of the CDR3 on it are uncertain; the CDR3 is the one TCRdb lists. The chain joins TRBV7-9 to TRBJ1-5. Counting both end residues, the CDR3 totals 15 amino acids. Germline V lookup: CDR1 SEHNR, CDR2 FQNEAQ (reference sequence). CDR3: CASSLADTQYFGPHF.

This chain links TRBV7-9 with TRBJ1-2; D gene unclear. The CDR3 loop spans 15 amino acids. Trimming removed 11 bases from V and 4 bases from J, with 23 bases in between. Germline V CDR1 and CDR2: SEHNR, FQNEAQ (reference sequence). CDR3 region: CAGKSTRITAYGYTF. CDR3 nucleotides: TGTGCCGGCAAGTCAACTAGGATAACGGCCTATGGCTACACCTTC.

This chain connects TRBV19 to TRBJ2-7; D might be TRBD2 (5 bases). V was clipped by 3 bases and J by 7 bases, with 19 bases between them. From germline, CDR1 is LNHDA and CDR2 SQIVND (reference sequence). The CDR3 totals 15 residues. The CDR3 protein is CASSIIRGSENEQYF. The CDR3, as DNA: TGTGCCAGTAGTATCATTCGCGGGTCGGAAAATGAGCAGTACTTC. The full variable domain, rest sourced from reference TRBV19 and TRBJ2-7, is DGGITQSPKYLFRKEGQNVTLSCEQNLNHDAMYWYRQDPGQGLRLIYYSQIVNDFQKGDIAEGYSVSREKKESFPLTVTSAQKNPTAFYLCASSIIRGSENEQYFGPGTRLTVT.

The chain has TRBV7-2 and TRBJ1-5, with a possible D match to TRBD1 (5 bases). Germline CDR1 SGHTA, CDR2 FQGNSA. The V end was cut by 2 bases, the J end by 2 bases, with 16 bases between. CDR3 size: 17 residues. CDR3 amino acids: CASSLTPSGLGNQPQHF. Here the CDR3 DNA reads TGTGCCAGCAGCTTAACGCCGTCAGGGTTGGGCAATCAGCCCCAGCATTTT. The full variable domain, with the rest looked up from reference TRBV7-2 and TRBJ1-5, is GAGVSQSPSNKVTEKGKDVELRCDPISGHTALYWYRQSLGQGLEFLIYFQGNSAPDKSGLPSDRFSAERTGGSVSTLTIQRTQQEDSAVYLCASSLTPSGLGNQPQHFGDGTRLSIL.

The chain has TRBV7-8 and TRBJ1-2; TRBD1 matches 9 bases. The CDR3 is made up of 16 amino acids. Germline trimming cut 5 bases from V and 2 bases from J; bases unmatched to any gene: 9. The germline CDR1 and CDR2 sequences are SGHVS and FQNEAQ. The CDR3 DNA reads TGTGCCAGCAGCCCAATTAGGACAGGGGCGAACTATGGCTACACCTTC. Its protein product is CASSPIRTGANYGYTF.

Notes on this clonotype: The conserved closing phenylalanine or tryptophan is absent in this CDR3, likely reflecting a read error. No DNA is shown, since the ends of the CDR3 on it are uncertain; the CDR3 is the one TCRdb lists. The rearrangement joins TRBV7-3 to TRBJ2-4. Both ends counted, the CDR3 spans 12 residues. Germline CDR1 is SGHTA and CDR2 is FQGTGA. The CDR3 sequence is CASGLAGNIHNH.

As concerns this clonotype: The limits of the CDR3 on the DNA are not certain, so only TCRdb's listed CDR3 is given. The gene calls are TRBV7-9 and TRBJ2-1; the DNA was not used to check the table's D call, TRBD2. Both ends counted, the CDR3 spans 16 residues. The germline CDR1 and CDR2 sequences are SEHNR and FQNEAQ (reference sequence). The CDR3 protein is CASSALAETQYFGQFF.

In this sample, this clonotype turned up a few times. It is unclear where the CDR3 begins or ends on the DNA, so no DNA is shown, and the CDR3 is as TCRdb lists it. V usage is TRBV9 and J usage is TRBJ2-1; the table's TRBD1 call for D was not verified on the DNA. The length of the CDR3 is 14 amino acids, counting both ends. Per germline, CDR1 SGDLS and CDR2 YYNGEE. The CDR3 reads CASSVGAGTQYFFF.

The chain employs TRBV12-3 or TRBV12-4 and TRBJ2-6; TRBD1 aligns across 8 bases. With V trimmed by 5 bases and J by 0 bases, 12 bases remained unmatched. The CDR3 extends over 19 amino acids. The CDR3 sequence: CASSRPGQGFSSGANVLTF. The CDR3 nucleotides are TGTGCCAGCAGTCGCCCAGGACAGGGTTTTAGCTCTGGGGCCAACGTCCTGACTTTC.

V is TRBV9 and J is TRBJ1-1; D uncertain. This CDR3 is 15 amino acids long. Germline CDR1 SGDLS, CDR2 YYNGEE. V lost 0 bases to trimming and J lost 11 bases, with 20 bases between them. The CDR3 sequence is CASSVDPNGNYFAFF. The CDR3 DNA follows: TGTGCCAGCAGCGTAGATCCGAATGGGAACTATTTTGCTTTCTTT. Full variable domain (remainder filled in from reference TRBV9 and TRBJ1-1): DSGVTQTPKHLITATGQRVTLRCSPRSGDLSVYWYQQSLDQGLQFLIQYYNGEERAKGNILERFSAQQFPDLHSELNLSSLELGDSALYFCASSVDPNGNYFAFFGQGTRLTVV.

This clonotype showed up just a few times. The chain employs TRBV7-2 and TRBJ1-1; D remains unclear. Germline V lookup: CDR1 SGHTA, CDR2 FQGNSA. There are 15 residues in the CDR3. Trimming left V 1 base short and J 14 bases short, with 23 bases between. CDR3 sequence reads: CASSLVTADYEQYFF. The CDR3 DNA sequence: TGTGCCAGCAGCTTAGTTACAGCCGACTACGAGCAGTACTTCTTT.

The V and J genes are TRBV7-9 and TRBJ1-4, with a weak D call TRBD1 (6 bases). Germline V gives CDR1 SEHNR, CDR2 FQNEAQ (reference sequence). This CDR3 has 15 residues. The V gene lost 1 base and the J gene lost 14 bases, with 20 bases spanning the gap. CDR3 in DNA: TGTGCCAGCAGCTTAGTGCCCGGGGGGCGGTTTTTTCTGTTTTTT. It codes for CASSLVPGGRFFLFF.

V gene TRBV10-3 combines with J gene TRBJ2-3; 9 bases are shared with TRBD2. The CDR3 is 14 amino acids. After removal of 6 bases from V and 6 bases from J, the junction contained 7 bases not matched to a gene. The V gene's germline CDR1 is ENHRY and CDR2 SYGVKD. CDR3 nucleotide sequence: TGTGCCATCAGAGCGGGGGGCAACCCGGATACGCAGTATTTT. It specifies CAIRAGGNPDTQYF.

The chain joins TRBV7-2 to TRBJ1-2; maybe TRBD1 (5 bases). Germline CDR1 and CDR2: SGHTA and FQGNSA. This CDR3 has 16 residues. Trimming removed 4 bases at V and 3 bases at J, with 18 bases between. CDR3 DNA sequence: TGTGCCAGCAGCTCACGGGGCAGGGCCGTGGACTATGGCTACACCTTC. Translating it yields CASSSRGRAVDYGYTF.

The chain employs TRBV11-2 and TRBJ2-7; 8 positions agree with TRBD1. The CDR3 runs to 16 residues. J lost 4 bases, V lost 6 bases, and 14 bases had no gene match. The V gene's germline CDR1 is SGHAT and CDR2 FQNNGV. The CDR3 nucleotides read TGTGCCAGCAGACCCACCACGGGACAGGCTAGGTACGAGCAGTACTTC. Its protein is CASRPTTGQARYEQYF.

Points on this clonotype: The missing conserved phenylalanine or tryptophan at the end of this CDR3 makes a read error likely. The DNA is left out, because the CDR3 cannot be placed on it with certainty; the CDR3 is given as TCRdb lists it. The chain uses TRBV24-1 and TRBJ1-5; the D segment call TRBD1 is taken from the table without a DNA check. The CDR3 has 15 residues if both end residues are counted. Germline V lookup: CDR1 KGHDR, CDR2 SFDVKD. This chain's CDR3 is CASSRQTEGHRHQNI.

With respect to this clonotype: The conserved phenylalanine or tryptophan normally closing the CDR3 is absent here, so this likely arose from a read error. It is unclear where the CDR3 begins or ends on the DNA, so no DNA is shown, and the CDR3 is as TCRdb lists it. V usage is TRBV19 and J usage is TRBJ1-6. From germline, CDR1 is LNHDA and CDR2 SQIVND (reference sequence). From its first to its last residue, the CDR3 has 16 amino acids. The CDR3 loop is CASSIGSGAYNSQFFV.

The gene calls are TRBV5-1 and TRBJ2-3, with a weak D call TRBD1 (5 bases). The germline V gene has CDR1 SGHRS and CDR2 YFSETQ. The germline V and J ends were trimmed by 0 bases and 2 bases, with 7 bases remaining between them. The CDR3 has 14 amino acids. Here the CDR3 DNA reads TGCGCCAGCAGCTTGGGACAGACCACAGATACGCAGTATTTT. Translating it yields CASSLGQTTDTQYF. Using reference TRBV5-1 and TRBJ2-3 for the parts outside the CDR3, the full variable domain is KAGVTQTPRYLIKTRGQQVTLSCSPISGHRSVSWYQQTPGQGLQFLFEYFSETQRNKGNFPGRFSGRQFSNSRSEMNVSTLELGDSALYLCASSLGQTTDTQYFGPGTRLTVL.

The chain links TRBV7-2 to TRBJ2-1; tentatively, D is TRBD2 (6 bases). V dropped 5 bases and J dropped 3 bases, with 14 bases sitting between them. The germline V gene encodes CDR1 SGHTA and CDR2 FQGNSA. The CDR3 length is 15 residues. This chain's CDR3 is CASSVAGTGYNEQFF. The CDR3 coding sequence is TGTGCCAGCAGCGTCGCCGGGACTGGCTACAATGAGCAGTTCTTC. Full variable domain (missing parts from reference TRBV7-2 and TRBJ2-1): GAGVSQSPSNKVTEKGKDVELRCDPISGHTALYWYRQSLGQGLEFLIYFQGNSAPDKSGLPSDRFSAERTGGSVSTLTIQRTQQEDSAVYLCASSVAGTGYNEQFFGPGTRLTVL.

The chain carries TRBV7-6 and TRBJ1-2, with 11 bases that match TRBD1. The CDR3 has 16 amino acids. Germline-derived CDR1 and CDR2 are SGHVS and FNYEAQ. Trimming took 4 bases from V and 10 from J; bases not matched to a gene: 14. The CDR3 region is CASSSDRGHSLYHYTF. Here the CDR3 DNA reads TGTGCCAGCAGCTCGGACAGGGGGCATTCACTATACCACTACACCTTC.

Remarks on this clonotype: The junction departs from the called germline gene at one end, perhaps through a read error. V and J are TRBV7-9 and TRBJ2-3, with unresolved D. The CDR3 is made up of 14 amino acids. The germline V gene encodes CDR1 SEHNR and CDR2 FQNEAQ (reference sequence). The CDR3 nucleotides are TGTGCCAGCAGCAACCAGAGAGAGACCCAGTCCTTCGGGTTT. Protein sequence: CASSNQRETQSFGF.